The 19 T cell receptor beta chains below were found in one sample sequenced in a study of tumor and adjacent non-tumor tissue in lung cancer. No cell sorting was done before RNA was extracted from the tissue. Distant lung tissue was collected more than 3 cm away from the tumor edge. The library came from three nested PCR rounds adapted from ARM-PCR protocols. A single record per CDR3 protein comes from TCRdb applying MiXCR to the multiplex PCR reads. This sample has over 80,000 distinct CDR3 sequences, with 80% found just once. Input material: distant non-tumor lung tissue. These receptors were obtained from a man aged 60 to 69 with small cell lung cancer.

In the case of this clonotype: An end of the junction does not agree with germline; a read error may underlie this. The rearrangement uses TRBV6-1 and TRBJ2-4; tentatively, D is TRBD1 or TRBD2 (6 bases each). This CDR3 spans 17 amino acids. Germline-derived CDR1 and CDR2 are MNHNS and SASEGT. CDR3 coding DNA: TGTGCCAGCAGTAGGGACAAGGGGACTCTAGCCAAAAACATTCAGTACTTT. Translating it yields CASSRDKGTLAKNIQYF.

Concerning this clonotype: The junction shows a germline mismatch at one end, possibly a read error. J is TRBJ1-2 and V is TRBV12-3 or TRBV12-4; D is unresolved. This CDR3 comprises 11 residues. The chain's CDR3 is CASLRQGGCTF. CDR3 nucleotide sequence: TGCGCCAGCTTAAGACAAGGTGGCTGCACCTTC.

The chain couples TRBV11-2 to TRBJ2-1; D remains ambiguous. The CDR3 is 14 amino acids. Germline loops: CDR1 SGHAT, CDR2 FQNNGV. Trimming shortened V by 4 bases and J by 1 base, and 8 bases separated the two germline ends. CDR3 loop: CASSSHDSYNEQFF. The CDR3 nucleotides read TGTGCCAGCAGCTCACATGATTCCTACAATGAGCAGTTCTTC.

V and J are TRBV20-1 and TRBJ2-1; TRBD2 agrees at 10 bases. The V gene's germline CDR1 is DFQATT and CDR2 SNEGSKA (reference sequence). The junction had 12 bases not matched to a gene; V was cut back by 0 bases and J by 13 bases. The CDR3 contains 15 residues. CDR3 sequence (DNA): TGCAGTGCTAGAGATATGCTAGCGGGAGCCAGTGAACAGTTCTTC. This translates into CSARDMLAGASEQFF.

Notes on this clonotype: The junction shows a germline mismatch at one end, possibly a read error. This sequence joins TRBV5-5 and TRBJ2-3, with 16 positions matching TRBD2. In germline, CDR1 is SGHKS, CDR2 YYEKEE (reference sequence). This CDR3 spans 16 amino acids. The CDR3 region is CANSSPGLAGGGTQYF. CDR3 nucleotide sequence: TGTGCCAACAGCTCTCCGGGACTAGCGGGAGGGGGTACGCAGTATTTT.

Worth noting for this clonotype: The junction and the germline gene differ at one end; a read error may be behind it. The J gene is TRBJ2-1, the V gene TRBV11-1; 13 nucleotides match TRBD2. Germline lookup yields CDR1 SGHAT and CDR2 FQDESV (reference sequence). The CDR3 contains 18 residues. In nucleotides, the CDR3 is TGTGCCAGCAGCACGGAATCGAGGACTAGCGGGAGTGGTAATGAGCAGTTCTTT. Translating gives CASSTESRTSGSGNEQFF.

A remark on this clonotype: Compared with germline, one end of the junction differs, possibly owing to a read error. The chain uses TRBV4-2 and TRBJ1-3, with a possible D match to TRBD1 (5 bases). The CDR3 sequence is 17 residues long. Looked up from germline, CDR1 is LGHNA and CDR2 is YNFKEQ. Here the CDR3 DNA reads TGTGCGAGCAGCCAGCCCTGGAGACAGAGCTCTGGAAACACCATATATTTT. This codes for CASSQPWRQSSGNTIYF.

With regard to this clonotype: A much larger clonotype is one base distant, so this may be a read error. The genes are TRBV20-1 and TRBJ2-1; D tentatively fits TRBD1 or TRBD2 (5 bases each). V gave up 6 bases and J gave up 6 bases, with 18 bases separating them. Germline CDR1 reads DFQATT; CDR2 reads SNEGSKA (reference sequence). The CDR3 consists of 14 residues. The CDR3 DNA reads as TGCAGTGCCCAAGGGGACCCCACGACCAATGAGCAGTTCTTC. Amino acids: CSAQGDPTTNEQFF.

As to this clonotype: A junction boundary mismatches the germline segment, possibly from a read error. The chain recombines TRBV11-2 with TRBJ2-1; TRBD1 is a possible D gene (5 bases). The J call may be in error: the DNA end matches TRBJ2-7 better. This CDR3 is 14 amino acids long. CDR1 and CDR2 from the germline V gene are SGHAT and FQNNGV. The CDR3 sequence: CTSSLEAGLVGQYF. In DNA form, the CDR3 reads TGTACCAGCAGCTTAGAGGCAGGGTTGGTTGGGCAGTACTTC.

To note about this clonotype: Since no conserved phenylalanine or tryptophan closes the CDR3, a read error is the likely cause. This chain uses TRBV6-5 with TRBJ2-7; weak D call: TRBD2 (6 bases). V was pared by 5 bases and J by 0 bases, with 11 bases between. This CDR3 is 14 amino acids long. Germline V gives CDR1 MNHEY, CDR2 SVGAGI. The DNA of the CDR3 is TGTGCCAGCAGTACGGAGGGCAGCTCCTACGAGCAGTACTCT. As protein: CASSTEGSSYEQYS.

This clonotype was observed once. One end of the junction varies from germline; a read error may be responsible. The chain employs TRBV12-3 or TRBV12-4 and TRBJ1-2; TRBD1 aligns across 8 bases. The CDR3 spans 16 residues. The CDR3 is CASSLNDRGHNNGYTF. The DNA of the CDR3 is TGTGCCAGCAGTTTAAATGACAGGGGTCACAACAATGGTTACACCTTC.

Worth noting for this clonotype: A read error may account for a junction end that differs from germline. This chain connects TRBV4-2 to TRBJ2-3, with D maybe TRBD1 (6 bases). The germline V gene has CDR1 LGHNA and CDR2 YNFKEQ. CDR3 length: 17 amino acids. CDR3 protein: CTRSQVKQGGWTDTQYF. CDR3 sequence (DNA): TGTACCAGAAGCCAAGTTAAACAGGGTGGGTGGACAGATACGCAGTATTTT.

This clonotype was recorded only once. The genes are TRBV11-2 and TRBJ2-5; 10 bases agree with TRBD2. From germline, CDR1 is SGHAT and CDR2 FQNNGV. The CDR3 length is 16 residues. The V and J ends lost 4 bases and 5 bases, in that order; junction bases with no gene match: 10. Here the CDR3 reads CASSSLVLAGHETQYF. CDR3 bases: TGTGCCAGCAGCTCCCTGGTACTAGCGGGACATGAGACCCAGTACTTC.

In regard to this clonotype: At one boundary the junction diverges from the germline segment, which might be a read error. The rearrangement joins TRBV6-1 to TRBJ2-1; 7 bases match TRBD2. The CDR3 covers 14 residues. Germline CDR1 is MNHNS and CDR2 is SASEGT. The CDR3 DNA reads TGTGTCAGCATCTTTAGCGGGTGTAAGAATGAGCAGTTCTTC. This codes for CVSIFSGCKNEQFF.

Comment on this clonotype: This likely comes from a read error, as the CDR3 has no conserved phenylalanine or tryptophan at its end. The CDR3 region is CASRTGAEQFL. For the CDR3, the DNA is TGTGCCAGCAGAACGGGGGCAGAGCAGTTCTTA. The chain is built from TRBV6-5 and TRBJ2-1, with D perhaps TRBD1 or TRBD2 (6 bases each). This CDR3 spans 11 amino acids. Looked up from germline, CDR1 is MNHEY and CDR2 is SVGAGI. Trimming took 6 bases from V and 10 from J, leaving 10 bases between them.

Many counts were recorded for this clonotype. The chain uses TRBV20-1 and TRBJ1-1; D not certain. Germline CDR1 DFQATT, CDR2 SNEGSKA (reference sequence). The CDR3 loop spans 12 amino acids. V lost 1 base and J lost 7, with 10 bases in between. As DNA, the CDR3 is TGCAGTGCTAGAGGGTTTGAAGTTGAAGCTTTCTTT. This gives the protein CSARGFEVEAFF.

Remarks on this clonotype: Likely a read error: the CDR3 ends without its conserved phenylalanine or tryptophan. The DNA is omitted, as the CDR3 cannot be located on it reliably, and the CDR3 follows TCRdb's listing. V usage is TRBV7-9 and J usage is TRBJ2-2. Germline lookup yields CDR1 SEHNR and CDR2 FQNEAQ (reference sequence). The CDR3 has 15 residues if both end residues are counted. This CDR3 is CASSSAGVNTGVMFL.

Details on this clonotype: A junction end diverges from the germline sequence, so it may reflect a read error. The chain carries TRBV6-1 and TRBJ2-5; either TRBD1 or TRBD2 may fit D (5 bases each). CDR3 length: 14 amino acids. Germline CDR1 is MNHNS and CDR2 is SASEGT. This CDR3 reads CASSESARGETQHF. CDR3 in DNA: TGTGCCAGCAGTGAAAGTGCGAGAGGGGAGACTCAGCACTTC.

Comments on this clonotype: This may come from a read error, since a much larger clone is one base off. V is TRBV30 and J is TRBJ2-1; tentatively, D is TRBD1 or TRBD2 (5 bases each). The CDR3 is 13 residues long. Germline V lookup: CDR1 GTSNPN, CDR2 SVGIG (reference sequence). The CDR3 DNA sequence: TGTGCCCGGAGTGTATATGGGGGTGGTGAGCAGTTCTTC. This translates into CARSVYGGGEQFF.